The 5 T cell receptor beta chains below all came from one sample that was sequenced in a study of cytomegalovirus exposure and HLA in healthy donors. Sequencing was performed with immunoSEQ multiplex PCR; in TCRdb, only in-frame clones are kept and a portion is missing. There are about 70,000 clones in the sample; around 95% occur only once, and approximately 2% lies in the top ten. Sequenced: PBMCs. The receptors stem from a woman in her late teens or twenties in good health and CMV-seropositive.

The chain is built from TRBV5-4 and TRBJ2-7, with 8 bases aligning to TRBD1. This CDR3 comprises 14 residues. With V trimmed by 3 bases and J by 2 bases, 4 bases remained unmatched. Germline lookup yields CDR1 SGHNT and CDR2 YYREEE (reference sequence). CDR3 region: CASSYGTGTYEQYF. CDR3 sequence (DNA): TGTGCCAGCAGCTACGGGACAGGAACCTACGAGCAGTACTTC.

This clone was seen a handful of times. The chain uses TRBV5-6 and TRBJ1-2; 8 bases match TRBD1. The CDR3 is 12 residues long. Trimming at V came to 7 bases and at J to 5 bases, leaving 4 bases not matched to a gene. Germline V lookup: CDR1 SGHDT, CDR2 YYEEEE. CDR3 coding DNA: TGTGCCAGCGGACAGGGAGAGTATGGCTACACCTTC. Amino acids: CASGQGEYGYTF.

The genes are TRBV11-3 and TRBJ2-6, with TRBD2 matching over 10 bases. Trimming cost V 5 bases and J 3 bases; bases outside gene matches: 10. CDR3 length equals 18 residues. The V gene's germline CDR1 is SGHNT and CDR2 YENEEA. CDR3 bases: TGTGCCAGCAGCCCAGACAAGCGGGGGGGCCATGGGGCCAACGTCCTGACTTTC. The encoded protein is CASSPDKRGGHGANVLTF. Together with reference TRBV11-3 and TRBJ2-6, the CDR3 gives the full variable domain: EAGVVQSPRYKIIEKKQPVAFWCNPISGHNTLYWYLQNLGQGPELLIRYENEEAVDDSQLPKDRFSAERLKGVDSTLKIQPAELGDSAVYLCASSPDKRGGHGANVLTFGAGSRLTVL.

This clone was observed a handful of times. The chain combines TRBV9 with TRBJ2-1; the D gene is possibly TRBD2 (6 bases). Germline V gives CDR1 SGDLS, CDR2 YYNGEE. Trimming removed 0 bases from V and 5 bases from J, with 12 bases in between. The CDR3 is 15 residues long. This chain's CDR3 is CASSVGQEGHNEQFF. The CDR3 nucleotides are TGTGCCAGCAGCGTAGGGCAGGAGGGACACAATGAGCAGTTCTTC.

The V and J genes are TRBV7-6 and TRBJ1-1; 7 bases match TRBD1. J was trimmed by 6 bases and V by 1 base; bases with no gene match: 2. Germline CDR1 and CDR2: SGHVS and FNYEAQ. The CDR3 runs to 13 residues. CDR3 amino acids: CASSLDRGSEAFF. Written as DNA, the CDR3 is TGTGCCAGCAGCTTAGACAGGGGCTCTGAAGCTTTCTTT.